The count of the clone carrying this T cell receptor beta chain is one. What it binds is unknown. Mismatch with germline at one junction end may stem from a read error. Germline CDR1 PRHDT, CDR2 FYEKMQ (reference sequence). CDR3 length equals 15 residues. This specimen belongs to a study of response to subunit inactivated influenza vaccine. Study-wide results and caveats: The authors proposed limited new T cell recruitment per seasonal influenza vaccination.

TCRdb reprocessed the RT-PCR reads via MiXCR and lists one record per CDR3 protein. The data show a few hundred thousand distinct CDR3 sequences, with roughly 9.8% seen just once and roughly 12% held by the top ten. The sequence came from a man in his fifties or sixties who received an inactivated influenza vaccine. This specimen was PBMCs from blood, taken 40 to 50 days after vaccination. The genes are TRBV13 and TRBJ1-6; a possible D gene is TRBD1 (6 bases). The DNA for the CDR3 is TGTGCCAACAGCTTAGGGGGTCGGGGTAATTCACCCCTCCACTTT. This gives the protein CANSLGGRGNSPLHF.